These 3 T cell receptor beta chains were sequenced from one sample in a study of naive and memory T cell subsets. Study-level points and caveats: Naive repertoires, especially CD8, held a few larger clonotypes, possibly memory cells re-expressing CD45RA.

Two oligonucleotides, mixed equimolar, formed the beta constant-region primer covering TRBC1 and TRBC2. Four rounds of PCR amplified the ligated cDNA using nested alpha and beta constant-region primers plus SP2. One entry per CDR3 protein results from TCRdb running MiXCR on the UMI-ligation and nested PCR reads. The data show over 90,000 distinct CDR3 sequences, about 11% seen once. Antigens for these TCRs are unknown. Sequencing was performed on naive CD4+ T cells from blood. The receptors derive from a human donor in good health.

This chain joins TRBV29-1 and TRBJ1-3; 8 positions agree with TRBD1. The germline V gene has CDR1 SQVTM and CDR2 ANQGSEA. V lost 1 base to trimming and J lost 3 bases; unmatched junction nucleotides: 5. This CDR3 is 15 amino acids long. The CDR3 coding sequence is TGCAGCGTTGAAGGCGGGACAGGACTTGGAAACACCATATATTTT. The encoded protein is CSVEGGTGLGNTIYF.

The chain employs TRBV27 and TRBJ2-3; D gene unclear. The CDR3 runs 14 residues. Germline lookup yields CDR1 MNHEY and CDR2 SMNVEV (reference sequence). Trimming pared 2 bases from V and 2 bases from J, leaving 8 bases between. CDR3 in DNA: TGTGCCAGCAGTTTAGGCATATTCACAGATACGCAGTATTTT. It is translated as CASSLGIFTDTQYF.

CDR3 in amino acids: CASSIGRDYNEQFF. CDR3 nucleotides: TGTGCCAGCAGCATAGGACGGGATTACAATGAGCAGTTCTTC. The chain uses TRBV7-3 and TRBJ2-1; D is perhaps TRBD2 (5 bases). The V gene's germline CDR1 is SGHTA and CDR2 FQGTGA. The V end was cut by 5 bases, the J end by 4 bases, with 12 bases between. The CDR3 is 14 amino acids.